One and the same sample provided the 3 T cell receptor beta chains below, sequenced in a study of T-cell memory formation after mild COVID-19. In TCRdb, the 5' RACE reads were re-called with MiXCR into one record per CDR3 protein. Of approximately 45,000 distinct CDR3 sequences in the sample, about 6.3% are singletons; the top ten hold 0.65% to 0.85%. The sample comprised PBMCs or a T cell subset sorted from them (not recorded which). The receptors derive from an adult who had mild COVID-19 (a few samples of this study predate the infection). Cell type and time point are not known.

This clonotype showed up many times. The chain carries TRBV24-1 and TRBJ2-3; 8 nucleotides match TRBD2. J lost 6 bases, V lost 3 bases, and 10 bases had no gene match. Germline-derived CDR1 and CDR2 are KGHDR and SFDVKD. The length of the CDR3 is 16 residues. CDR3 in amino acids: CATSDAARGGADTQYF. CDR3 bases: TGTGCCACCAGTGATGCCGCTCGGGGGGGGGCCGATACGCAGTATTTT.

This clonotype was seen repeatedly, ten times or more. The chain links TRBV5-1 to TRBJ2-2, with D perhaps TRBD2 (6 bases). V was pared by 1 base and J by 4 bases, with 8 bases between. Germline-derived CDR1 and CDR2 are SGHRS and YFSETQ. This CDR3 contains 14 residues. This CDR3 reads CASSLRDFTGELFF. CDR3 bases: TGCGCCAGCAGCTTGCGGGACTTCACCGGGGAGCTGTTTTTT. The variable domain in full, with the rest retrieved from reference TRBV5-1 and TRBJ2-2, is KAGVTQTPRYLIKTRGQQVTLSCSPISGHRSVSWYQQTPGQGLQFLFEYFSETQRNKGNFPGRFSGRQFSNSRSEMNVSTLELGDSALYLCASSLRDFTGELFFGEGSRLTVL.

This clonotype was detected only a few times. This chain links TRBV5-1 with TRBJ2-1, with D perhaps matching TRBD2 (5 bases). This CDR3 contains 14 residues. The germline V and J ends were trimmed by 4 bases and 3 bases, with 11 bases remaining between them. Germline V gene data show CDR1 as SGHRS and CDR2 as YFSETQ. The CDR3 DNA follows: TGCGCCAGCAGCCCCGGACTCTACTACAATGAGCAGTTCTTC. Protein sequence: CASSPGLYYNEQFF.